This TCR beta chain was captured in a study of OX40 agonist ivuxolimab in advanced cancers. Study overall: Patients received intravenous ivuxolimab every 2 weeks at 0.01 to 10 mg/kg. Three individuals attained partial responses, comprising one hepatocellular carcinoma case and two cutaneous melanoma cases. The study, taken as a whole, reports: Among T cells, CD8+ cells averaged more expanded clones than CD4+ cells.

Measured with immunoSEQ multiplex PCR; TCRdb has only the in-frame clones, and not every one. The repertoire includes tens of thousands of clones, about 93% of them detected once, and approximately 0.32% sits in the top ten. The CDR3 extends over 15 amino acids. CDR1 is MDHEN and CDR2 is SYDVKM in the germline V gene. Trimming removed 6 bases from V and 0 bases from J, with 14 bases in between. In regard to this clone: The antigen remains undetermined.

This material consisted of CD4+ or CD8+ T cells sorted from blood, taken in a trial of the OX40 agonist ivuxolimab. The V and J genes are TRBV28 and TRBJ1-2, with D unclear. The sequence came from an adult with an advanced solid tumor such as melanoma, head and neck, liver or kidney cancer. The CDR3 nucleotides are TGTGCCAGCAGCTCGAGTGGGGATACTAACTATGGCTACACCTTC. It encodes CASSSSGDTNYGYTF.